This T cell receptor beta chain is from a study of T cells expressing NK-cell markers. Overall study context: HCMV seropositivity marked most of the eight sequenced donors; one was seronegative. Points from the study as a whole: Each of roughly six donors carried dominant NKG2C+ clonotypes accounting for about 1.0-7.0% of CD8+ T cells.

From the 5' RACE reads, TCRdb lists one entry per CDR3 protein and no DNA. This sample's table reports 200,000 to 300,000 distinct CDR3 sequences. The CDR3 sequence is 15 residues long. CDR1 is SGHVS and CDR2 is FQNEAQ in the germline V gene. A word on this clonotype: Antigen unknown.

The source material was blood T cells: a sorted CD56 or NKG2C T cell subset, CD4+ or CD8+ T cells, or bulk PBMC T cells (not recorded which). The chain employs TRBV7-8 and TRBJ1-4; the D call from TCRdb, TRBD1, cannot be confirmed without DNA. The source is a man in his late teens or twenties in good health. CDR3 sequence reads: CASSAKRTGDEKLFF.